A single sample gave rise to the 21 T cell receptor beta chains below, sequenced in a study of cytomegalovirus exposure and HLA in healthy donors. The PCR made use of 60 Vbeta and 13 Jbeta primers. Some clones are missing from TCRdb's copy, which holds only in-frame ones; the method was immunoSEQ multiplex PCR. The profile shows around 160,000 clones, approximately 80% of them singletons. The source material was PBMCs. The receptors stem from a man aged 18 to 29 in good health and CMV-seropositive.

The gene calls are TRBV7-9 and TRBJ2-3, with D unresolved. CDR3 length: 12 amino acids. CDR1 and CDR2 from the germline V gene are SEHNR and FQNEAQ (reference sequence). Trimming removed 5 bases at V and 6 bases at J, with 9 bases between. Written as DNA, the CDR3 is TGTGCCAGCAGCACCACCAGTGATACGCAGTATTTT. This sequence encodes CASSTTSDTQYF.

This chain joins TRBV4-1 and TRBJ2-1, with D perhaps matching TRBD2 (5 bases). Trimming pared 5 bases from V and 0 bases from J, leaving 11 bases between. Germline CDR1 and CDR2: MGHRA and YSYEKL. This CDR3 is 15 amino acids long. The CDR3 here is CASSGVGISYNEQFF. CDR3 coding DNA: TGCGCCAGCAGCGGCGTCGGGATCTCCTACAATGAGCAGTTCTTC.

This chain uses TRBV2 with TRBJ2-5, with 8 nucleotides matching TRBD2. CDR3 size: 16 residues. CDR1 SNHLY and CDR2 FYNNEI come from the germline V gene. With 2 bases clipped from V and 5 bases from J, the junction kept 10 bases outside the gene matches. The CDR3 region is CASSERLASGSETQYF. CDR3 in DNA: TGTGCCAGCAGTGAAAGGTTGGCTAGCGGGTCGGAGACCCAGTACTTC.

The V and J genes are TRBV6-6 and TRBJ2-2, with D possibly being TRBD2 (6 bases). CDR1 and CDR2 from the germline V gene are MNHNY and SVGAGI (reference sequence). The CDR3 contains 15 residues. V was cut by 4 bases and J by 3 bases, with 12 bases left in between. The CDR3 here is CASSSRGRDTGELFF. The CDR3 bases are TGTGCCAGCAGTTCGCGGGGCCGGGACACCGGGGAGCTGTTTTTT.

The DNA for the CDR3 is TGTGCCAGCAGCATCGGGGCTGAAGCTTTCTTT. It yields the protein CASSIGAEAFF. V is TRBV7-9 and J is TRBJ1-1; D gene unclear. The CDR3 contains 11 residues. Between the trimmed V and J ends, which lost 5 bases and 6 bases, there was a span of 7 bases. Germline V gene data show CDR1 as SEHNR and CDR2 as FQNEAQ (reference sequence).

The genes are TRBV9 and TRBJ2-3; 7 positions match TRBD2. This CDR3 is 15 amino acids long. Unmatched junction bases numbered 5, after V lost 4 bases and J lost 0 bases. CDR1 SGDLS and CDR2 YYNGEE come from the germline V gene. Here the CDR3 DNA reads TGTGCCAGCAGCTCCGGGGGGAGGAGCACAGATACGCAGTATTTT. Translating it yields CASSSGGRSTDTQYF.

This clone has a single count. The chain carries TRBV5-6 and TRBJ2-3, with 9 positions matching TRBD1. Trimming took 0 bases from V and 5 from J; bases not matched to a gene: 4. Germline V CDR1 and CDR2: SGHDT, YYEEEE. The CDR3 length is 15 residues. In DNA form, the CDR3 reads TGTGCCAGCAGCTTGGCCGGGACAGGGAGAGATACGCAGTATTTT. Its translation: CASSLAGTGRDTQYF. Full variable domain (outside the CDR3, taken from reference TRBV5-6 and TRBJ2-3): DAGVTQSPTHLIKTRGQQVTLRCSPKSGHDTVSWYQQALGQGPQFIFQYYEEEERQRGNFPDRFSGHQFPNYSSELNVNALLLGDSALYLCASSLAGTGRDTQYFGPGTRLTVL.

CDR3 sequence reads: CASSPGYSGNTIYF. CDR3 coding DNA: TGCGCCAGCAGTCCCGGTTACTCTGGAAACACCATATATTTT. This chain joins TRBV10-1 and TRBJ1-3; D is undetermined. The germline gives CDR1 WNHNN, CDR2 SYGVQD (reference sequence). There are 14 residues in the CDR3. Trimming stripped 5 bases from V and 0 bases from J, with 8 bases between.

The V gene is TRBV5-1, the J gene TRBJ1-1, with 9 bases aligning to TRBD1. Per the germline V gene, CDR1 is SGHRS and CDR2 is YFSETQ. Germline trimming cut 2 bases from V and 2 bases from J; bases unmatched to any gene: 4. CDR3 size: 15 residues. CDR3 sequence: CASSLATGGNTEAFF. In DNA, the CDR3 is TGCGCCAGCAGCTTAGCTACAGGGGGCAACACTGAAGCTTTCTTT.

This clone was counted between two and nine times. The genes are TRBV6-5 and TRBJ1-5, with a weak D call TRBD1 (5 bases). The CDR3 loop spans 15 amino acids. V was shortened by 7 bases and J by 2 bases, with 15 bases between the two germline ends. CDR1 and CDR2 (germline): MNHEY, SVGAGI. The CDR3 region has the DNA TGTGCCAGCACCCGGGGCAGGGAGGGCAATCAGCCCCAGCATTTT. Translation: CASTRGREGNQPQHF.

V gene TRBV5-4 combines with J gene TRBJ1-1; 9 nucleotides line up with TRBD1. V was clipped by 4 bases and J by 5 bases; unmatched bases: 6. This CDR3 region has 14 residues. From germline, CDR1 is SGHNT and CDR2 YYREEE (reference sequence). The CDR3 sequence is CASSPRDRETEAFF. In DNA, the CDR3 is TGTGCCAGCAGCCCCCGGGACAGGGAGACTGAAGCTTTCTTT.

The chain is built from TRBV10-3 and TRBJ2-3; tentative D call: TRBD2 (5 bases). CDR3 length: 13 amino acids. CDR1 is ENHRY, CDR2 SYGVKD, per germline. Trimming left V 9 bases short and J 2 bases short, with 12 bases between. The CDR3 sequence: CAIGGVSTDTQYF. In nucleotides, the CDR3 is TGTGCCATAGGAGGAGTGTCCACAGATACGCAGTATTTT.

The rearrangement uses TRBV6-6 and TRBJ2-3; TRBD2 might be the D (5 bases). The germline V gene has CDR1 MNHNY and CDR2 SVGAGI (reference sequence). The CDR3 covers 14 residues. Between the trimmed V and J ends, which lost 4 bases and 0 bases, there was a span of 8 bases. In DNA form, the CDR3 reads TGTGCCAGCAGTTCAGCGGTTAGCACAGATACGCAGTATTTT. Its protein is CASSSAVSTDTQYF.

V is TRBV7-9 and J is TRBJ2-5; 12 bases line up with TRBD2. Trimming took 5 bases from V and 4 from J; bases not matched to a gene: 8. Germline V gene data show CDR1 as SEHNR and CDR2 as FQNEAQ (reference sequence). The CDR3 sequence is 16 residues long. The CDR3 loop reads CASSTRTSGIRETQYF. The DNA of the CDR3 is TGTGCCAGCAGCACGCGGACTAGCGGGATACGAGAGACCCAGTACTTC.

The chain links TRBV11-2 to TRBJ2-7; a possible D gene is TRBD2 (6 bases). Trimming took off 6 bases at V and 3 bases at J, with 12 bases between the two ends. The CDR3 extends over 13 amino acids. CDR1 and CDR2 from the germline V gene are SGHAT and FQNNGV. The CDR3 here is CASSGDGGYEQYF. The CDR3 region has the DNA TGTGCCAGCAGTGGGGACGGGGGCTACGAGCAGTACTTC.

This chain links TRBV28 with TRBJ2-3; 9 bases map to TRBD2. V shed 5 bases, J shed 4 bases, and the junction held 13 bases outside the gene matches. This CDR3 has 17 residues. CDR1 is MDHEN and CDR2 is SYDVKM in the germline V gene. The CDR3 is CASSPRLAEYHPDTQYF. Written as DNA, the CDR3 is TGTGCCAGCAGTCCCCGACTAGCGGAATATCACCCAGATACGCAGTATTTT.

The rearrangement uses TRBV5-1 and TRBJ2-5; TRBD2 might be the D (6 bases). CDR3 length: 16 amino acids. CDR1 and CDR2 (germline): SGHRS, YFSETQ. The V end lost 4 bases, the J end lost 5 bases, and 21 bases lay between the germline ends. The CDR3 nucleotides are TGCGCCAGCAGCCAATTCCAGGGAGGTAGTAGCGAGACCCAGTACTTC. Its translation is CASSQFQGGSSETQYF.

The rearrangement joins TRBV7-9 to TRBJ2-5, with 7 bases fitting TRBD2. The J call may be faulty, since TRBJ2-7 better matches the DNA end. Germline V gene sequence: CDR1 SEHNR, CDR2 FQNEAQ (reference sequence). This CDR3 spans 15 amino acids. The CDR3 bases are TGTGCCAGCAGTTATACTAGCGCCGAACCCTACGAGCAGTACTTC. It codes for CASSYTSAEPYEQYF.

This clone has a single count. The gene calls are TRBV5-1 and TRBJ2-1, with 7 bases fitting TRBD2. CDR3 length: 14 residues. Trimming removed 6 bases from V and 3 bases from J; junction bases left unmatched: 6. Germline CDR1 reads SGHRS; CDR2 reads YFSETQ. As DNA, the CDR3 is TGCGCCAGCAAGGAGGCGGGGGTCTACAATGAGCAGTTCTTC. Translating gives CASKEAGVYNEQFF. The full variable domain, with the rest looked up from reference TRBV5-1 and TRBJ2-1, is KAGVTQTPRYLIKTRGQQVTLSCSPISGHRSVSWYQQTPGQGLQFLFEYFSETQRNKGNFPGRFSGRQFSNSRSEMNVSTLELGDSALYLCASKEAGVYNEQFFGPGTRLTVL.

The table lists this clone with a count of one. This chain links TRBV11-2 with TRBJ2-7; 10 bases map to TRBD1. Germline CDR1 is SGHAT and CDR2 is FQNNGV. V lost 5 bases and J lost 6; bases outside the gene matches: 16. The CDR3 is made up of 17 amino acids. CDR3 nucleotide sequence: TGTGCCAGCAGCCTGGGGATCCAGGGACAGGGGCCAGTCGAGCAGTACTTC. Translating it yields CASSLGIQGQGPVEQYF.

The chain links TRBV6-6 to TRBJ2-7; a weak D match, TRBD2 (6 bases). This CDR3 is 16 amino acids long. V shed 6 bases and J shed 0 bases, with 18 bases lying between them. Germline lookup yields CDR1 MNHNY and CDR2 SVGAGI (reference sequence). The CDR3 sequence is CASSYPISGHSYEQYF. Here the CDR3 DNA reads TGTGCCAGCAGCTACCCTATTAGCGGCCACTCCTACGAGCAGTACTTC.